A single sample is the source of the 7 T cell receptor beta chains below, sequenced in a study of blood T cell repertoires in COVID-19. Data came from immunoSEQ multiplex PCR; TCRdb stores just in-frame clones and leaves some out. Of 140,000 to 150,000 clones listed, 87% were seen once; the top ten hold approximately 3.7%. Sequencing was done on a sample of PBMCs or T cells enriched from blood (not recorded which). These receptors came from a middle-aged woman who had been exposed to COVID-19.

The chain has TRBV18 and TRBJ1-3, with 7 bases fitting TRBD1. Germline CDR1 and CDR2: KGHSH and LQKENI. This CDR3 is built from 15 residues. Trimming at V came to 2 bases and at J to 5 bases, leaving 6 bases not matched to a gene. The CDR3 is CASSPAAGQRNTIYF. The CDR3 coding sequence is TGTGCCAGCTCACCAGCCGCGGGACAGCGAAACACCATATATTTT.

The DNA for the CDR3 is TGTGCCAGCAGCCCGGGGCAGGGGCACACTGAAGCTTTCTTT. This translates into CASSPGQGHTEAFF. This rearrangement joins TRBV7-2 to TRBJ1-1; D perhaps matches TRBD1 (6 bases). Germline-derived CDR1 and CDR2 are SGHTA and FQGNSA. The CDR3 length is 14 residues. Trimming left V 5 bases short and J 3 bases short, with 13 bases between.

This chain uses TRBV18 with TRBJ1-1; 8 positions match TRBD1. Germline-derived CDR1 and CDR2 are KGHSH and LQKENI. There are 14 residues in the CDR3. Unmatched junction bases numbered 7, after V lost 7 bases and J lost 3 bases. The CDR3 DNA sequence: TGTGCCAGCTTACCGGGACAGGCGGACACTGAAGCTTTCTTT. Residues: CASLPGQADTEAFF.

V is TRBV28 and J is TRBJ1-2; TRBD1 might be the D (5 bases). Trimming shortened V by 5 bases and J by 0 bases, and 7 bases separated the two germline ends. CDR1 is MDHEN, CDR2 SYDVKM, per germline. The CDR3 has 13 residues. As DNA, the CDR3 is TGTGCCAGCAGTCAGGACACTAACTATGGCTACACCTTC. Protein: CASSQDTNYGYTF.

The chain uses TRBV6-5 and TRBJ1-5; 7 nucleotides agree with TRBD1. CDR1 and CDR2 (germline): MNHEY, SVGAGI. The J segment lost 6 bases and the V segment lost 2 bases, leaving 7 bases of the junction unmatched. The CDR3 loop spans 15 amino acids. The CDR3 loop is CASSYGSNRGQPQHF. The CDR3 DNA reads TGTGCCAGCAGTTACGGATCCAACAGGGGTCAGCCCCAGCATTTT.

The chain links TRBV28 to TRBJ2-7; D is uncertain. There are 12 residues in the CDR3. The V and J ends lost 5 bases and 6 bases respectively, with 11 bases between them. Germline CDR1 reads MDHEN; CDR2 reads SYDVKM. The chain's CDR3 is CASSPQAFEQYF. For the CDR3, the DNA is TGTGCCAGCAGTCCCCAAGCCTTCGAGCAGTACTTC.

This clone was recorded a few times. For the CDR3, the DNA is TGTGCCAGCAGGGGGCCCGTCAGGCAGCCCCAGCATTTT. This gives the protein CASRGPVRQPQHF. The rearrangement joins TRBV28 to TRBJ1-5; tentatively, D is TRBD1 (5 bases). Germline CDR1 reads MDHEN; CDR2 reads SYDVKM. Trimming removed 6 bases from V and 7 bases from J, with 13 bases in between. The CDR3 loop spans 13 amino acids.